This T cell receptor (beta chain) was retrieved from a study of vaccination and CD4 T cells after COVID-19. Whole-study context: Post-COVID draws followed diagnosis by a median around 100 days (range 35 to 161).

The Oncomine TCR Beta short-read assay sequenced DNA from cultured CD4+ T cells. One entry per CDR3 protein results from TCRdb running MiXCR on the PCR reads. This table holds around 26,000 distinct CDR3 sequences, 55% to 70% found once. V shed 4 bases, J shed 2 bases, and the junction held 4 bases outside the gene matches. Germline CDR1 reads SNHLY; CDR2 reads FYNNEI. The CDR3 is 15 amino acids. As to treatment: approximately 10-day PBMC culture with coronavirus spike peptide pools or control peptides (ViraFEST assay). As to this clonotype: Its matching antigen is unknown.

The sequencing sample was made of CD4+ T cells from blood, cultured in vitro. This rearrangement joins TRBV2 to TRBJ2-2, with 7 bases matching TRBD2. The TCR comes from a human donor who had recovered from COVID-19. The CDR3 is CASSASGLNTGELFF. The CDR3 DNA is TGTGCCAGCAGTGCTAGCGGACTTAACACCGGGGAGCTGTTTTTT.